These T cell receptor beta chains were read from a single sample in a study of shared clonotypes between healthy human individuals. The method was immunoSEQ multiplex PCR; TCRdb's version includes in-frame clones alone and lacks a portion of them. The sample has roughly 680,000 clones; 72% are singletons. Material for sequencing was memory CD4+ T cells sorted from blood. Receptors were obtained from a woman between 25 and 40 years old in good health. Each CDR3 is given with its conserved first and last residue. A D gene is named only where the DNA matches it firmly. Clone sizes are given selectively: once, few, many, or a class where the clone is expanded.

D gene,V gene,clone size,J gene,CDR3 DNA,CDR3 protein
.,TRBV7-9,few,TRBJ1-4,TGTGCCAGCAGCTTTAATGACGGACGGGAAAAACTGTTTTTT,CASSFNDGREKLFF
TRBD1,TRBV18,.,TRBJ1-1,TGTGCCAGCTCACTTCGGACAGGGGTTGAAACTGAAGCTTTCTTT,CASSLRTGVETEAFF
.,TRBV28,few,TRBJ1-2,TGTGCCAGCAGTTCACCCTTAGGACAGATCATTGGCTACACCTTC,CASSSPLGQIIGYTF
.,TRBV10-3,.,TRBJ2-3,TGTGCCATCAGTGAGCCTTACGGGACTGTGGGCACAGATACGCAGTATTTT,CAISEPYGTVGTDTQYF
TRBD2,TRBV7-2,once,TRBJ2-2,TGTGCCAGCAGCCCCGGACTAGCGGGAGCCGGGGAGCTGTTTTTT,CASSPGLAGAGELFF
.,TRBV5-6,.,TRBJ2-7,TGTGCCAGCAGCTCGATGGACATTCCTACGGAGCAGTACTTC,CASSSMDIPTEQYF
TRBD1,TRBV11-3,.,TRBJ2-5,TGTGCCAGCAGCTCTGGGACAGGGGTAATGGAGACAGAGACCCAGTACTTC,CASSSGTGVMETETQYF
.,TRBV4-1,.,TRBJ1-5,TGCGCCAGCAGCCAAGATCACTTTCGGGACCCAACCCTACATCAGCCCCAGCATTTT,CASSQDHFRDPTLHQPQHF
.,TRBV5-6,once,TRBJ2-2,TGTGCCAGCAGCTTGGAAAGGGTCAGACGGAACACCGGGGAGCTGTTTTTT,CASSLERVRRNTGELFF
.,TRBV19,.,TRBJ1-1,TGTGCCAGTAGTACCAGGCATGGGGCCACTGAAGCTTTCTTT,CASSTRHGATEAFF
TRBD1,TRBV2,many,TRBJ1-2,TGTGCCAGCTCACGACAGGGAACAGCTAACTATGGCTACACCTTC,CASSRQGTANYGYTF
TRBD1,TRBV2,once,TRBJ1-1,TGTGCCAGCAGTGCCCCGGACAGGGGGCCCGCGAACACTGAAGCTTTCTTT,CASSAPDRGPANTEAFF
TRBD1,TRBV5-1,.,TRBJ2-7,TGCGCCAGCAGCTTGGAACCCCCCGGGACAGGCTACGAGCAGTACTTC,CASSLEPPGTGYEQYF
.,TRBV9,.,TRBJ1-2,TGTGCCAGCAGCGGAGCCCCCCAGGAACTAGGGTATGGCTACACCTTC,CASSGAPQELGYGYTF
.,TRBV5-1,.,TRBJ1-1,TGCGCCAGCAGCAAACCGGGACAAAATGAAGCTTTCTTT,CASSKPGQNEAFF
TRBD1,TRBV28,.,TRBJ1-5,TGTGCCAGCAGTTTGGTCGCAGGGGGACAGCCCCAGCATTTT,CASSLVAGGQPQHF
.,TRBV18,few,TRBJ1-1,TGTGCCAGCTCACATCTGGACAGTGCAAACACTGAAGCTTTCTTT,CASSHLDSANTEAFF
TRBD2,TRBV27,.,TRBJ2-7,TGTGCCAGCAGTCCTGCGACTAGCGGGAGTGAGCAGTACTTC,CASSPATSGSEQYF
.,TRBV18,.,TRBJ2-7,TGTGCCAGCTCACCGAACTATGACAGCTACGAGCAGTACTTC,CASSPNYDSYEQYF
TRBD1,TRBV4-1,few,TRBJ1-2,TGCGCCAGCAGCCAAGGACAGGGGGCGGAAGGCTACACCTTC,CASSQGQGAEGYTF
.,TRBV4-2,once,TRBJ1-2,TGTGCCAGCAGCCAAGCCGGGGAAGGGGGGTTTGGCTACACCTTC,CASSQAGEGGFGYTF
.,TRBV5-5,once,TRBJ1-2,TGTGCCAGCATCTTGCGCCCCGTGGACTATGGCTACACCTTC,CASILRPVDYGYTF
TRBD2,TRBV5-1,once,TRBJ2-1,TGCGCCAGCAGCTTTACTAGCGGGAGGGCGGAGGAGCAGTTCTTC,CASSFTSGRAEEQFF